A single TCR beta chain is shown here with its context. Original methodology: Amplification of reference gene primers was used by the study to estimate nucleated cell counts. Sequenced by immunoSEQ multiplex PCR; TCRdb stores in-frame clones only, minus some. V and J calls and clone size come straight from that table; D and trimming were deduced from the DNA. The sample holds roughly 28,000 clones; roughly 85% are singletons and the top ten take around 10%. This record comes from a study of blood T cell repertoires in COVID-19. Background on the study: The study drew acute and convalescent COVID-19 samples from the United States, Italy and Spain. Sample material is recorded as cDNA or gDNA derived from T cells, B-cell-depleted T cells, or PBMCs.

J was trimmed by 4 bases and V by 5 bases; bases with no gene match: 2. This CDR3 region has 13 residues. Germline values: CDR1 KGHSH, CDR2 LQKENI. Sequenced sample: peripheral blood. The chain couples TRBV18 to TRBJ1-3, with 7 bases lining up with TRBD1. This sequence was found in a human donor in a cohort sampled during active COVID-19. The CDR3 sequence: CASSTGEGNTIYF. The CDR3 region has the DNA TGTGCCAGCTCAACAGGGGAAGGAAACACCATATATTTT.